The 25 T cell receptor beta chains given below trace back to one sample, sequenced in a study of PD-1 blockade in mismatch repair-deficient tumors (dated by TCRdb to about 2017). Libraries were made using the immunoSEQ multiplex PCR assay. TCRdb carries this immuneACCESS record with in-frame sequences only. Its versions omit some clonotypes, under half of them owing to an unresolved V gene in the studies checked, with the rest unexplained. Within this sample are about 51,000 clones, with around 85% of them counted one time only. The ten top clones hold roughly 8.8% of the sample. The material sequenced was peripheral blood, taken 20 weeks after starting pembrolizumab. The receptors were sampled from an adult with mismatch repair-deficient cancer.

This chain uses TRBV30 with TRBJ2-7, with 9 bases lining up with TRBD2. Germline assignment: CDR1 GTSNPN and CDR2 SVGIG (reference sequence). V dropped 3 bases and J dropped 6; count of bases not matched to a gene: 12. This CDR3 is built from 15 residues. CDR3 protein: CAWRKVSGRFSEQYF. As DNA, the CDR3 is TGTGCCTGGAGGAAGGTTAGCGGGAGATTTAGCGAGCAGTACTTC. The variable domain in full, completed from reference TRBV30 and TRBJ2-7, reads SQTIHQWPATLVQPVGSPLSLECTVEGTSNPNLYWYRQAAGRGLQLLFYSVGIGQISSEVPQNLSASRPQDRQFILSSKKLLLSDSGFYLCAWRKVSGRFSEQYFGPGTRLTVT.

This rearrangement joins TRBV7-3 to TRBJ2-3; D is uncertain. The CDR3 covers 15 residues. Germline CDR1 is SGHTA and CDR2 is FQGTGA. Trimming pared 0 bases from V and 4 bases from J, leaving 11 bases between. CDR3 nucleotides: TGTGCCAGCAGCTTAACGGCCCTTGCTCCAGATACGCAGTATTTT. Translated: CASSLTALAPDTQYF.

This clone was observed a few times. The chain employs TRBV6-5 and TRBJ2-7, with TRBD2 as a possible D gene (6 bases). Germline lookup yields CDR1 MNHEY and CDR2 SVGAGI. The CDR3 loop spans 12 amino acids. Trimming took off 6 bases at V and 6 bases at J, with 12 bases between the two ends. In DNA form, the CDR3 reads TGTGCCAGCAGGACACTAGCCGGCGAGCAGTACTTC. Protein: CASRTLAGEQYF.

This sequence joins TRBV7-9 and TRBJ1-1; D is undetermined. The V gene lost 4 bases and the J gene lost 7 bases, with 7 bases spanning the gap. Looked up from germline, CDR1 is SEHNR and CDR2 is FQNEAQ (reference sequence). CDR3 length: 11 residues. CDR3 DNA sequence: TGTGCCAGCAGCTCTAAGGGTGAAGCTTTCTTT. It encodes CASSSKGEAFF.

This clone has a handful of counts. Written as DNA, the CDR3 is TGTGCCAGCAGCTCCTTAGCGCTAACCGGGGAGCTGTTTTTT. Amino acids: CASSSLALTGELFF. This rearrangement joins TRBV5-4 to TRBJ2-2, with a possible D match to TRBD2 (5 bases). Germline V gives CDR1 SGHNT, CDR2 YYREEE (reference sequence). V was trimmed by 3 bases and J by 5 bases, leaving 11 bases between them. This CDR3 has 14 amino acids.

This clone was detected a few times. The V gene is TRBV5-1, the J gene TRBJ2-5; a possible D gene is TRBD1 (5 bases). The CDR3 consists of 14 residues. CDR1 SGHRS and CDR2 YFSETQ come from the germline V gene. Trimming cost V 2 bases and J 4 bases, with 12 bases left between them. In DNA, the CDR3 is TGCGCCAGCAGCTTTCAGGGTAGTGGAGAGACCCAGTACTTC. It codes for CASSFQGSGETQYF.

This clone was observed once. The chain links TRBV2 to TRBJ2-1; D is ambiguous. The CDR3 length is 11 residues. The V gene's germline CDR1 is SNHLY and CDR2 FYNNEI. V lost 6 bases and J 12 bases, leaving 12 bases between the germline ends. In DNA form, the CDR3 reads TGTGCCAGCAGGCTCACAGCCCGGCAGTTCTTC. Encoded protein: CASRLTARQFF.

The table lists this clone with a few counts. The rearrangement uses TRBV21-1 and TRBJ2-1. TRBV21-1 is marked as a pseudogene. The CDR3 contains 16 residues. DNA for the CDR3: TGTGCCAGCAGCAAACGGTCGGGCCCCTCCTACAATGAGCAGTTCTTC. Its translation is CASSKRSGPSYNEQFF.

The genes are TRBV11-3 and TRBJ2-3; weak D call: TRBD2 (7 bases). The germline V gene encodes CDR1 SGHNT and CDR2 YENEEA. The CDR3 spans 13 residues. Trimming cost V 1 base and J 10 bases, with 12 bases left between them. CDR3 in amino acids: CASSLGREGAQYF. The DNA of the CDR3 is TGTGCCAGCAGCTTAGGAAGGGAGGGGGCGCAGTATTTT.

The chain uses TRBV5-1 and TRBJ1-1; TRBD1 aligns across 7 bases. Germline CDR1 and CDR2: SGHRS and YFSETQ. CDR3 length equals 15 residues. With V trimmed by 4 bases and J by 3 bases, 9 bases remained unmatched. The CDR3 bases are TGCGCCAGCAGCCGCCGACAGGGCCGGGACACTGAAGCTTTCTTT. It is translated as CASSRRQGRDTEAFF.

The chain uses TRBV6-5 and TRBJ2-1, with D possibly matching TRBD2 (7 bases). The CDR3 sequence is 14 residues long. CDR1 is MNHEY and CDR2 is SVGAGI in the germline V gene. V dropped 0 bases and J dropped 8 bases, with 11 bases sitting between them. CDR3 DNA sequence: TGTGCCAGCAGTTACTCCGGGGGGCTCGATGAGCAGTTCTTC. Translation gives CASSYSGGLDEQFF.

This chain uses TRBV7-9 with TRBJ2-1, with 7 bases aligning to TRBD1. The CDR3 has 15 amino acids. The V and J ends lost 3 bases and 7 bases, in that order; junction bases with no gene match: 9. Germline lookup yields CDR1 SEHNR and CDR2 FQNEAQ (reference sequence). CDR3: CASSFQKTGINEQFF. CDR3 nucleotide sequence: TGTGCCAGCAGCTTTCAGAAGACAGGGATTAATGAGCAGTTCTTC.

The J gene is TRBJ2-7, the V gene TRBV6-1; D might be TRBD1 (6 bases). Germline CDR1 MNHNS, CDR2 SASEGT. Trimming pared 5 bases from V and 3 bases from J, leaving 11 bases between. This CDR3 has 13 residues. The CDR3 loop is CASSHGQNYEQYF. In nucleotides, the CDR3 is TGTGCCAGCAGTCACGGACAGAACTACGAGCAGTACTTC.

This sequence joins TRBV5-1 and TRBJ1-4; 7 bases align to TRBD1. Trimming removed 1 base from V and 1 base from J; junction bases left unmatched: 4. Germline lookup yields CDR1 SGHRS and CDR2 YFSETQ. The length of the CDR3 is 16 residues. DNA of the CDR3: TGCGCCAGCAGCTTGCCTACAGGGGAAACTAATGAAAAACTGTTTTTT. This codes for CASSLPTGETNEKLFF.

V is TRBV11-2 and J is TRBJ1-5; D might be TRBD1 (5 bases). Between the trimmed V and J ends, which lost 2 bases and 6 bases, there was a span of 11 bases. The CDR3 contains 14 residues. CDR1 is SGHAT and CDR2 is FQNNGV in the germline V gene. The CDR3 region is CASSLRQGTQPQHF. The CDR3 nucleotides are TGTGCCAGCAGCTTAAGGCAGGGTACTCAGCCCCAGCATTTT.

This clone was counted a few times. Only one base separates this from a far larger clonotype, so it likely reflects a read error. Other DNA sequences in this sample translate to the same CDR3. The chain employs TRBV4-1 and TRBJ1-3; D is perhaps TRBD1 (6 bases). The CDR3 length is 15 residues. The ends were cut back, 0 bases at V and 4 bases at J, with 10 bases in the middle. From germline, CDR1 is MGHRA and CDR2 YSYEKL. CDR3 DNA: TGCGCCAGCAGCCAAGATGAGGGGGGAGGAAACACCATATATTTT. Protein sequence: CASSQDEGGGNTIYF.

The V call is TRBV5-1, the J call TRBJ2-5; 11 bases map to TRBD1. Germline assignment: CDR1 SGHRS and CDR2 YFSETQ. Trimming took 4 bases from V and 1 from J; bases not matched to a gene: 3. The CDR3 extends over 15 amino acids. The CDR3 nucleotides read TGCGCCAGCAGCGGAGGGACAGGGGGCCAAGAGACCCAGTACTTC. It codes for CASSGGTGGQETQYF.

There are a few counts of this clone. The V and J genes are TRBV19 and TRBJ1-2; 7 bases match TRBD1. The CDR3 sequence is 13 residues long. Germline loops: CDR1 LNHDA, CDR2 SQIVND (reference sequence). Trimming cost V 7 bases and J 7 bases; bases outside gene matches: 9. This CDR3 is CASTQDRTFGYTF. In DNA form, the CDR3 reads TGTGCCAGTACCCAGGACAGGACGTTTGGCTACACCTTC.

The chain is built from TRBV29-1 and TRBJ1-1; D perhaps matches TRBD1 (5 bases). The CDR3 has 13 residues. Germline lookup yields CDR1 SQVTM and CDR2 ANQGSEA. V was shortened by 3 bases and J by 2 bases, with 10 bases between the two germline ends. The CDR3 DNA is TGCAGCGTTGAGAGAGGGGTAAACACTGAAGCTTTCTTT. Amino acid sequence: CSVERGVNTEAFF.

The rearrangement links TRBV11-3 to TRBJ1-1, with D perhaps matching TRBD1 (5 bases). Germline values: CDR1 SGHNT, CDR2 YENEEA. There are 16 residues in the CDR3. V was pared by 2 bases and J by 0 bases, with 13 bases between. CDR3 nucleotides: TGTGCCAGCAGCTTAAGAGGGGCAGTCATGAACACTGAAGCTTTCTTT. It is translated as CASSLRGAVMNTEAFF.

The chain links TRBV19 to TRBJ2-1; D is unresolved. The CDR3 length is 15 residues. Trimming took 8 bases from V and 2 from J, leaving 16 bases between them. Germline values: CDR1 LNHDA, CDR2 SQIVND (reference sequence). This chain's CDR3 is CASSSPRSTYNEQFF. CDR3 coding DNA: TGTGCCAGTTCTTCCCCGCGGAGCACCTACAATGAGCAGTTCTTC.

The chain employs TRBV15 and TRBJ1-1; D is ambiguous. The CDR3 totals 13 residues. V was clipped by 2 bases and J by 5 bases, with 9 bases between them. Germline assignment: CDR1 LNHNV and CDR2 YYDKDF (reference sequence). CDR3 coding DNA: TGTGCCACCAGCAGATCCCGGGTAACTGAAGCTTTCTTT. This encodes CATSRSRVTEAFF.

The gene calls are TRBV27 and TRBJ1-2; D is undetermined. The CDR3 runs 13 residues. The germline V gene has CDR1 MNHEY and CDR2 SMNVEV (reference sequence). V was clipped by 2 bases and J by 8 bases, with 12 bases between them. The CDR3 loop is CASSLMRESGYTF. The CDR3 DNA reads TGTGCCAGCAGTTTAATGCGCGAGTCGGGCTACACCTTC.

The gene calls are TRBV30 and TRBJ2-7; no clear D gene. The CDR3 loop spans 12 amino acids. Trimming cost V 3 bases and J 4 bases, with 10 bases left between them. Germline V gene lookup returns CDR1 GTSNPN and CDR2 SVGIG (reference sequence). DNA of the CDR3: TGTGCCTGGAGGGTTTTTGGGTACGAGCAGTACTTC. This sequence encodes CAWRVFGYEQYF.

The gene calls are TRBV5-1 and TRBJ1-5; perhaps TRBD1 as D (6 bases). V was shortened by 0 bases and J by 6 bases, with 13 bases between the two germline ends. CDR3 length: 15 residues. CDR1 and CDR2 (germline): SGHRS, YFSETQ. Written as DNA, the CDR3 is TGCGCCAGCAGCTTGGCAGGGGCGGACGGTCAGCCCCAGCATTTT. Its protein is CASSLAGADGQPQHF. Combining the CDR3 with reference TRBV5-1 and TRBJ1-5 gives the whole variable domain KAGVTQTPRYLIKTRGQQVTLSCSPISGHRSVSWYQQTPGQGLQFLFEYFSETQRNKGNFPGRFSGRQFSNSRSEMNVSTLELGDSALYLCASSLAGADGQPQHFGDGTRLSIL.